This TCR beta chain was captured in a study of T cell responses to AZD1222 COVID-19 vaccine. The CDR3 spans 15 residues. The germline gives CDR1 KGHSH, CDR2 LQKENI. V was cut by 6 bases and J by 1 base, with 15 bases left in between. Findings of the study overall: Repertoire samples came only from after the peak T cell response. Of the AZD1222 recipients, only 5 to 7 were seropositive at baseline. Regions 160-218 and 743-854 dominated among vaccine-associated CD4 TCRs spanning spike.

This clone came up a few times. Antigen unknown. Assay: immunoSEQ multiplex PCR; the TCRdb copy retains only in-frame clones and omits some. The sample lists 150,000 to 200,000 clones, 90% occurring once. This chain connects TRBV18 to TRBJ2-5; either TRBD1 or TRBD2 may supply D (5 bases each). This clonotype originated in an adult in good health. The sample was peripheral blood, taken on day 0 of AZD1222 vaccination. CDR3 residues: CASSLGDSSQETQYF. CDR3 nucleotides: TGTGCCAGCTCCCTGGGAGACAGCTCCCAAGAGACCCAGTACTTC. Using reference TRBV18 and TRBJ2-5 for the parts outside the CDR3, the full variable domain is NAGVMQNPRHLVRRRGQEARLRCSPMKGHSHVYWYRQLPEEGLKFMVYLQKENIIDESGMPKERFSAEFPKEGPSILRIQQVVRGDSAAYFCASSLGDSSQETQYFGPGTRLLVL.